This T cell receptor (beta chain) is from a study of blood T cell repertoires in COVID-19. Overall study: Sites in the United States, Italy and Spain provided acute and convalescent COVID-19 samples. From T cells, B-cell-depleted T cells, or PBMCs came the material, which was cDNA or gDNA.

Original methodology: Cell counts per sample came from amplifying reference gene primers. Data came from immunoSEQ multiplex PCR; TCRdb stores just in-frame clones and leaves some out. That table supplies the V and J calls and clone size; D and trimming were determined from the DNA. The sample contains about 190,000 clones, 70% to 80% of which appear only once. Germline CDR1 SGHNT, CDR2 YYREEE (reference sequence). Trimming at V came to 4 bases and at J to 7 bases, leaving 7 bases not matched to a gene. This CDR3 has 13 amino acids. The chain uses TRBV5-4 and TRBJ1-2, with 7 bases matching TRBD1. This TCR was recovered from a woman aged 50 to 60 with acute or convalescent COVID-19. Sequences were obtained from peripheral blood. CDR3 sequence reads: CASSTTGFFGYTF. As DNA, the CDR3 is TGTGCCAGCAGCACGACAGGGTTTTTTGGCTACACCTTC.